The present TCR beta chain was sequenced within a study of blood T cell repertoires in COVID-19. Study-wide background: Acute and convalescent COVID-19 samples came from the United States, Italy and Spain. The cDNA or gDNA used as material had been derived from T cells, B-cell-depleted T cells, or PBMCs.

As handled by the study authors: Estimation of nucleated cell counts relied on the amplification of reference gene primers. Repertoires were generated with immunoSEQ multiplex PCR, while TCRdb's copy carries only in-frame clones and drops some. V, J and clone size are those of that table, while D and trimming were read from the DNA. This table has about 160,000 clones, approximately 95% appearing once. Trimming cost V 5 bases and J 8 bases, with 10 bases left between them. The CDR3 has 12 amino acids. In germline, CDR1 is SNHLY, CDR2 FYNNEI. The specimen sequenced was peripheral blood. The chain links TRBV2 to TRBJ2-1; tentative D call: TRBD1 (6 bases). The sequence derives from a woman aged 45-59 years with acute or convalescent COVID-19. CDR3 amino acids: CASSIQGDEQFF. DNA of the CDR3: TGTGCCAGCAGTATACAGGGAGATGAGCAGTTCTTC.